This TCR beta chain comes out of a study of blood T cell repertoires in COVID-19. J gave up 1 base and V 5 bases, and 2 bases lay outside the gene matches. Germline V gene lookup returns CDR1 SGDLS and CDR2 YYNGEE. The CDR3 extends over 15 amino acids. How the authors handled the data: Scientists estimated how many nucleated cells there were by amplifying reference gene primers. The table came from immunoSEQ multiplex PCR; TCRdb's copy has only in-frame clones and leaves some out. V and J calls and clone size are given by that table; D and trimming were obtained from the DNA. Here the sample spans 300,000 to 450,000 clones, around 87% being singletons. In its sample, this clone was seen once. This sample also contains other DNA sequences that code for the same CDR3.

The rearrangement uses TRBV9 and TRBJ2-2; 10 positions agree with TRBD2. The TCR was taken from a middle-aged man in a cohort exposed to, infected with or recovered from COVID-19 (not recorded which). Sequenced: PBMCs or T cells enriched from blood (not recorded which). The CDR3 coding sequence is TGTGCCAGCAGTCCTAGCGGGGGGAACACCGGGGAGCTGTTTTTT. This encodes CASSPSGGNTGELFF.